This entry lists 27 T cell receptor beta chains sequenced from one sample in a study of a mutant IDH1 vaccine in newly diagnosed glioma. Data came from immunoSEQ multiplex PCR; TCRdb stores just in-frame clones and leaves some out. The sample shows 92,000 or so clones, over 70% of them seen only once. The time point was: baseline, week 1 (first vaccination visit). The treatment was: pre-vaccination baseline after standard-of-care therapy. Source: PBMCs, taken from a glioma patient treated with radiotherapy, temozolomide or both. All receptors come from a man aged 35 to 55 with glioma. Some clones in this sample may be carry-over from other donors' samples.

V and J are TRBV5-6 and TRBJ2-5; D gene uncertain. V was clipped by 0 bases and J by 5 bases, with 20 bases between them. Germline assignment: CDR1 SGHDT and CDR2 YYEEEE. CDR3 length equals 17 residues. This CDR3 reads CASSLANPSGLGETQYF. CDR3 sequence (DNA): TGTGCCAGCAGCTTGGCGAACCCCAGTGGGTTGGGGGAGACCCAGTACTTC.

The chain's CDR3 is CASSQVVPGELFF. The CDR3, as DNA: TGCGCCAGCAGCCAAGTTGTACCCGGGGAGCTGTTTTTT. This chain connects TRBV4-1 to TRBJ2-2; D gene ambiguous. Germline lookup yields CDR1 MGHRA and CDR2 YSYEKL. Trimming took 1 base from V and 6 from J, leaving 6 bases between them. The CDR3 extends over 13 amino acids.

The chain combines TRBV9 with TRBJ2-1, with 10 bases matching TRBD2. Losses at the gene ends were 4 bases for V and 7 bases for J; bases not matched to a gene: 5. The CDR3 runs 14 residues. CDR1 is SGDLS, CDR2 YYNGEE, per germline. DNA for the CDR3: TGTGCCAGCAGCTCGGGACTAGCGTCGAATGAGCAGTTCTTC. This sequence encodes CASSSGLASNEQFF.

The chain uses TRBV5-1 and TRBJ2-4, with 8 bases that match TRBD2. Germline V gene lookup returns CDR1 SGHRS and CDR2 YFSETQ. Germline trimming cut 4 bases from V and 5 bases from J; bases unmatched to any gene: 5. The CDR3 has 14 residues. The CDR3 region is CASSITGGQNIQYF. CDR3 DNA: TGCGCCAGCAGCATTACGGGGGGGCAAAACATTCAGTACTTC.

V and J are TRBV5-1 and TRBJ2-5; either TRBD1 or TRBD2 may fit D (5 bases each). Germline CDR1 is SGHRS and CDR2 is YFSETQ. The V gene lost 6 bases and the J gene lost 1 base, with 16 bases spanning the gap. The CDR3 has 15 amino acids. The CDR3 sequence: CASTFPSGPQETQYF. CDR3 DNA sequence: TGCGCCAGCACCTTCCCCTCGGGACCCCAAGAGACCCAGTACTTC.

Only a few counts were recorded for this clone. CDR3 nucleotides: TGTGCCAGCAGTGGAGGGCGGGGGGGCGACGAGCAGTACTTC. Residues: CASSGGRGGDEQYF. The chain has TRBV2 and TRBJ2-7; 9 bases map to TRBD2. Trimming took 4 bases from V and 5 from J; bases not matched to a gene: 6. This CDR3 region has 14 residues. Per germline, CDR1 SNHLY and CDR2 FYNNEI.

The chain joins TRBV10-1 to TRBJ1-6; no firm D call. Germline loops: CDR1 WNHNN, CDR2 SYGVQD (reference sequence). This CDR3 contains 15 residues. Trimming removed 6 bases from V and 0 bases from J, with 9 bases in between. In DNA form, the CDR3 reads TGCGCCAGCAGGAGGGAAAACTCCTATAATTCACCCCTCCACTTT. It yields the protein CASRRENSYNSPLHF.

This clone was detected once. This chain uses TRBV5-1 with TRBJ2-7; tentatively, D is TRBD1 (6 bases). CDR1 is SGHRS and CDR2 is YFSETQ in the germline V gene. This CDR3 has 14 amino acids. V was cut by 4 bases and J by 5 bases, with 16 bases left in between. Here the CDR3 DNA reads TGCGCCAGCAGCGCGGAAACAGGGTTCGACGAGCAGTACTTC. Amino acids: CASSAETGFDEQYF.

This chain connects TRBV5-1 to TRBJ2-3; D ambiguous. The germline V gene encodes CDR1 SGHRS and CDR2 YFSETQ. V lost 3 bases to trimming and J lost 0 bases, with 11 bases between them. This CDR3 contains 15 residues. CDR3 bases: TGCGCCAGCAGCTCCTACGGCGTAAGCACAGATACGCAGTATTTT. Protein product: CASSSYGVSTDTQYF.

The chain joins TRBV7-8 to TRBJ2-7, with a tentative D call TRBD1 (6 bases). This CDR3 region has 15 residues. Per the germline V gene, CDR1 is SGHVS and CDR2 is FQNEAQ. V gave up 3 bases and J gave up 2 bases, with 14 bases separating them. CDR3 nucleotide sequence: TGTGCCAGCAGCTTCCTAACCGGGACAACCTACGAGCAGTACTTC. This sequence encodes CASSFLTGTTYEQYF. Full variable domain (missing parts from reference TRBV7-8 and TRBJ2-7): GAGVSQSPRYKVAKRGQDVALRCDPISGHVSLFWYQQALGQGPEFLTYFQNEAQLDKSGLPSDRFFAERPEGSVSTLKIQRTQQEDSAVYLCASSFLTGTTYEQYFGPGTRLTVT.

The gene calls are TRBV5-1 and TRBJ1-1; possible D gene TRBD1, 6 bases. CDR3 length: 13 residues. Germline V gene data show CDR1 as SGHRS and CDR2 as YFSETQ. Trimming shortened V by 2 bases and J by 3 bases, and 8 bases separated the two germline ends. CDR3 amino acids: CASSFKGDTEAFF. For the CDR3, the DNA is TGCGCCAGCAGCTTTAAGGGGGACACTGAAGCTTTCTTT.

The CDR3 DNA follows: TGCGCCAGCAGCCAAGTCCCTGGGCGACAGGGGGAATGGCAGCCCCAGCATTTT. Its protein product is CASSQVPGRQGEWQPQHF. This chain uses TRBV4-1 with TRBJ1-5; 9 positions match TRBD1. The germline V gene has CDR1 MGHRA and CDR2 YSYEKL. V trimming: 1 base; J trimming: 7 bases; junction bases outside the gene matches: 14. This CDR3 contains 18 residues.

The genes are TRBV6-1 and TRBJ2-7; D perhaps matches TRBD1 (5 bases). Germline V CDR1 and CDR2: MNHNS, SASEGT. V gave up 2 bases and J gave up 5 bases, with 16 bases separating them. The CDR3 is 15 amino acids. CDR3 DNA sequence: TGTGCCAGCAGTGAATATCAGGGCCAAGGGGACGAGCAGTACTTC. Its translation is CASSEYQGQGDEQYF.

This sequence joins TRBV5-1 and TRBJ2-7; 8 nucleotides line up with TRBD1. V shed 6 bases and J 3 bases; nucleotides not matched to a gene: 11. There are 15 residues in the CDR3. Germline values: CDR1 SGHRS, CDR2 YFSETQ. The chain's CDR3 is CASNQGTGDYYEQYF. CDR3 nucleotides: TGCGCCAGCAACCAAGGGACAGGAGACTACTACGAGCAGTACTTC.

The chain links TRBV5-6 to TRBJ2-3, with a tentative D call TRBD2 (6 bases). The CDR3 consists of 15 residues. V was clipped by 2 bases and J by 4 bases, with 14 bases between them. Germline V lookup: CDR1 SGHDT, CDR2 YYEEEE. The CDR3 sequence: CASSFRQGGSDTQYF. The CDR3 nucleotides read TGTGCCAGCAGCTTTCGGCAGGGAGGCTCAGATACGCAGTATTTT.

The chain combines TRBV6-4 with TRBJ1-5; 7 bases fit TRBD1. The CDR3 is made up of 15 amino acids. CDR1 is MRHNA, CDR2 SNTAGT, per germline. The V and J ends lost 8 bases and 3 bases, in that order; junction bases with no gene match: 10. The CDR3 bases are TGTGCCAGCCTACCCACAGGGGTTGCCAATCAGCCCCAGCATTTT. Encoded protein: CASLPTGVANQPQHF.

The chain is built from TRBV5-1 and TRBJ2-5, with 8 positions matching TRBD1. Germline CDR1 is SGHRS and CDR2 is YFSETQ. The J segment lost 2 bases and the V segment lost 4 bases, leaving 10 bases of the junction unmatched. CDR3 length equals 16 residues. The CDR3 here is CASSPKARQGQETQYF. For the CDR3, the DNA is TGCGCCAGCAGCCCAAAGGCCCGACAGGGGCAAGAGACCCAGTACTTC.

The chain recombines TRBV29-1 with TRBJ2-2, with D tentatively TRBD1 (6 bases). The CDR3 has 16 amino acids. In germline, CDR1 is SQVTM, CDR2 ANQGSEA. Trimming removed 6 bases from V and 0 bases from J, with 17 bases in between. The CDR3 loop is CSVTERQVSNTGELFF. The DNA of the CDR3 is TGCAGCGTGACGGAACGACAGGTCTCGAACACCGGGGAGCTGTTTTTT.

The V and J genes are TRBV5-6 and TRBJ1-2; the D is unclear. Germline V gene lookup returns CDR1 SGHDT and CDR2 YYEEEE. The V end was cut by 3 bases, the J end by 9 bases, with 12 bases between. This CDR3 is built from 12 residues. The CDR3 reads CASSSDVHSYTF. The CDR3 nucleotides are TGTGCCAGCAGCTCGGACGTGCACAGCTACACCTTC.

This clone was observed a few times. This chain uses TRBV18 with TRBJ1-1, with D uncertain. V was cut by 3 bases and J by 1 base, with 6 bases left in between. The CDR3 consists of 13 residues. Germline loops: CDR1 KGHSH, CDR2 LQKENI. CDR3 residues: CASSPDGNTEAFF. CDR3 bases: TGTGCCAGCTCACCGGACGGGAACACTGAAGCTTTCTTT. The variable domain in full, completed from reference TRBV18 and TRBJ1-1, reads NAGVMQNPRHLVRRRGQEARLRCSPMKGHSHVYWYRQLPEEGLKFMVYLQKENIIDESGMPKERFSAEFPKEGPSILRIQQVVRGDSAAYFCASSPDGNTEAFFGQGTRLTVV.

V and J are TRBV2 and TRBJ1-2; D remains unclear. The V gene's germline CDR1 is SNHLY and CDR2 FYNNEI. The CDR3 covers 13 residues. Deletions cut 3 bases from V and 2 bases from J, with 7 bases between. CDR3 bases: TGTGCCAGCAGTGAGCCGTTCAACTATGGCTACACCTTC. Its translation: CASSEPFNYGYTF.

V is TRBV5-1 and J is TRBJ2-7; D perhaps matches TRBD2 (7 bases). Trimming removed 5 bases from V and 4 bases from J, with 16 bases in between. Germline CDR1 and CDR2: SGHRS and YFSETQ. The CDR3 runs 14 residues. CDR3 bases: TGCGCCAGCAGACGCCCGGGGGGCAGGTACGAGCAGTACTTC. This translates into CASRRPGGRYEQYF.

The V and J genes are TRBV30 and TRBJ1-1, with no clear D. CDR1 GTSNPN and CDR2 SVGIG come from the germline V gene (reference sequence). CDR3 length: 13 amino acids. V was shortened by 0 bases and J by 0 bases, with 5 bases between the two germline ends. For the CDR3, the DNA is TGTGCCTGGAGTGTATTTATGAACACTGAAGCTTTCTTT. It yields the protein CAWSVFMNTEAFF.

The chain recombines TRBV27 with TRBJ1-2; 7 bases fit TRBD1. This CDR3 comprises 13 residues. Per the germline V gene, CDR1 is MNHEY and CDR2 is SMNVEV (reference sequence). The V gene end was trimmed by 5 bases and the J gene end by 4 bases; junction bases not matched to a gene: 4. CDR3 loop: CASSPRGAYGYTF. DNA of the CDR3: TGTGCCAGCAGTCCCAGGGGGGCCTATGGCTACACCTTC.

The chain links TRBV10-3 to TRBJ1-5; D is ambiguous. The ends were cut back, 3 bases at V and 4 bases at J, with 7 bases in the middle. This CDR3 region has 13 residues. CDR1 and CDR2 (germline): ENHRY, SYGVKD. CDR3 residues: CAISDNPNQPQHF. The CDR3 DNA reads as TGTGCCATCAGTGATAACCCTAATCAGCCCCAGCATTTT.

V usage is TRBV19 and J usage is TRBJ2-2; D is unclear. V lost 3 bases and J 5 bases, leaving 10 bases between the germline ends. Germline V gives CDR1 LNHDA, CDR2 SQIVND (reference sequence). The CDR3 is made up of 14 amino acids. The CDR3 loop reads CASSIPSSTGELFF. The CDR3 bases are TGTGCCAGTAGTATCCCATCGTCGACCGGGGAGCTGTTTTTT.

The V call is TRBV9, the J call TRBJ1-1; D not certain. This CDR3 contains 18 residues. Germline V CDR1 and CDR2: SGDLS, YYNGEE. The V end lost 4 bases, the J end lost 4 bases, and 26 bases lay between the germline ends. Here the CDR3 DNA reads TGTGCCAGCAGCTCCCAAGATCTGGGGTCGATCGAGGTCACTGAAGCTTTCTTT. Amino acids: CASSSQDLGSIEVTEAFF. The full variable domain, in which reference TRBV9 and TRBJ1-1 provide the parts outside the CDR3, is DSGVTQTPKHLITATGQRVTLRCSPRSGDLSVYWYQQSLDQGLQFLIQYYNGEERAKGNILERFSAQQFPDLHSELNLSSLELGDSALYFCASSSQDLGSIEVTEAFFGQGTRLTVV.